These T cell receptor beta chains were read from a single sample in a study of cytomegalovirus exposure and HLA in healthy donors. Profiling relied on immunoSEQ multiplex PCR, and the TCRdb table lists in-frame clones only, not all of them. The sample holds 140,000 to 150,000 clones, 9.4% seen once. The sequencing input was PBMCs. The receptors derive from a male donor in good health and CMV-seronegative. CDR3s include the opening cysteine and the closing phenylalanine or tryptophan. D genes are given only for firm matches. Some rows have no size entry. The others give once, few or many, or a class for an expanded clone.

clone size: .; J gene: TRBJ2-7; D gene: .; V gene: TRBV27; CDR3 protein: CASSLFPRDEQYF; CDR3 DNA: TGTGCCAGCAGTTTGTTCCCTCGGGACGAGCAGTACTTC
clone size: .; J gene: TRBJ2-2; D gene: .; V gene: TRBV30; CDR3 protein: CAWSHPRDTGELFF; CDR3 DNA: TGTGCCTGGAGTCACCCGAGGGACACCGGGGAGCTGTTTTTT
clone size: few; J gene: TRBJ2-1; D gene: .; V gene: TRBV30; CDR3 protein: CAWSVGVTPYNEQFF; CDR3 DNA: TGTGCCTGGAGTGTAGGGGTCACACCGTACAATGAGCAGTTCTTC
clone size: few; J gene: TRBJ2-3; D gene: TRBD1; V gene: TRBV2; CDR3 protein: CASSVSGTGGIDTQYF; CDR3 DNA: TGTGCCAGCAGTGTAAGCGGGACAGGGGGGATAGATACGCAGTATTTT
clone size: .; J gene: TRBJ2-7; D gene: TRBD1; V gene: TRBV28; CDR3 protein: CASSNGGTGRREQYF; CDR3 DNA: TGTGCCAGCAGCAACGGCGGGACAGGGAGGCGCGAGCAGTACTTC
clone size: few; J gene: TRBJ1-5; D gene: .; V gene: TRBV5-1; CDR3 protein: CASSWMGGNQPQHF; CDR3 DNA: TGCGCCAGCAGCTGGATGGGAGGCAATCAGCCCCAGCATTTT
clone size: few; J gene: TRBJ2-7; D gene: .; V gene: TRBV29-1; CDR3 protein: CSVEDPGTYEQYF; CDR3 DNA: TGCAGCGTTGAAGATCCCGGGACCTACGAGCAGTACTTC
clone size: .; J gene: TRBJ2-7; D gene: .; V gene: TRBV6-5; CDR3 protein: CASSYTGGERYF; CDR3 DNA: TGTGCCAGCAGTTACACAGGCGGAGAGCGGTACTTC
clone size: few; J gene: TRBJ1-1; D gene: TRBD1; V gene: TRBV7-3; CDR3 protein: CASRPTGEAEAFF; CDR3 DNA: TGTGCCAGCAGACCGACAGGGGAGGCTGAAGCTTTCTTT
clone size: few; J gene: TRBJ2-2; D gene: TRBD1; V gene: TRBV2; CDR3 protein: CASSHQGANTGELFF; CDR3 DNA: TGTGCCAGCAGTCACCAGGGGGCTAACACCGGGGAGCTGTTTTTT
clone size: few; J gene: TRBJ1-4; D gene: .; V gene: TRBV7-9; CDR3 protein: CASSAAYGGRLEKLFF; CDR3 DNA: TGTGCCAGCAGCGCTGCCTACGGGGGGCGCTTAGAAAAACTGTTTTTT
clone size: .; J gene: TRBJ1-1; D gene: .; V gene: TRBV7-5; CDR3 protein: CARRTRGLNTEAFF; CDR3 DNA: TGTGCCAGAAGAACCAGGGGCTTGAACACTGAAGCTTTCTTT
clone size: few; J gene: TRBJ1-1; D gene: .; V gene: TRBV30; CDR3 protein: CAWGGREYTEAFF; CDR3 DNA: TGTGCCTGGGGGGGCAGGGAGTACACTGAAGCTTTCTTT
clone size: .; J gene: TRBJ2-7; D gene: .; V gene: TRBV7-9; CDR3 protein: CASSLGQLTYEQYF; CDR3 DNA: TGTGCCAGCAGCTTAGGACAGCTTACCTACGAGCAGTACTTC
clone size: .; J gene: TRBJ2-7; D gene: TRBD1; V gene: TRBV27; CDR3 protein: CASKRTGLYEQYF; CDR3 DNA: TGTGCCAGCAAAAGGACAGGACTCTACGAGCAGTACTTC
clone size: few; J gene: TRBJ1-1; D gene: .; V gene: TRBV9; CDR3 protein: CASSQGGDTEAFF; CDR3 DNA: TGTGCCAGCAGCCAGGGTGGGGACACTGAAGCTTTCTTT
clone size: few; J gene: TRBJ2-3; D gene: .; V gene: TRBV30; CDR3 protein: CAWSVRDTQYF; CDR3 DNA: TGTGCCTGGAGTGTTCGGGATACGCAGTATTTT
clone size: .; J gene: TRBJ1-3; D gene: .; V gene: TRBV19; CDR3 protein: CASKDGSSGNTIYF; CDR3 DNA: TGTGCCAGTAAGGACGGGAGCTCTGGAAACACCATATATTTT
clone size: few; J gene: TRBJ2-4; D gene: .; V gene: TRBV29-1; CDR3 protein: CSAKGGGRGNIQYF; CDR3 DNA: TGCAGCGCCAAAGGCGGGGGCCGGGGAAACATTCAGTACTTC
clone size: few; J gene: TRBJ1-1; D gene: .; V gene: TRBV19; CDR3 protein: CASSPQGRNTEAFF; CDR3 DNA: TGTGCCAGTAGTCCTCAGGGGAGGAACACTGAAGCTTTCTTT
clone size: .; J gene: TRBJ1-4; D gene: .; V gene: TRBV7-2; CDR3 protein: CASSLARSEKLFF; CDR3 DNA: TGTGCCAGCAGCTTAGCTCGAAGCGAAAAACTGTTTTTT
clone size: few; J gene: TRBJ2-7; D gene: .; V gene: TRBV13; CDR3 protein: CASSFRRLPTEQYF; CDR3 DNA: TGTGCCAGCAGCTTTAGGAGACTACCGACCGAGCAGTACTTC
clone size: .; J gene: TRBJ2-7; D gene: .; V gene: TRBV6-5; CDR3 protein: CASSYSTGHRPYEQYF; CDR3 DNA: TGTGCCAGCAGTTACAGTACGGGACACCGGCCGTACGAGCAGTACTTC
clone size: few; J gene: TRBJ1-2; D gene: TRBD1; V gene: TRBV5-4; CDR3 protein: CASSLLGQAVYGYTF; CDR3 DNA: TGTGCCAGCAGCTTGTTGGGACAGGCGGTTTATGGCTACACCTTC
clone size: few; J gene: TRBJ2-2; D gene: TRBD2; V gene: TRBV5-1; CDR3 protein: CASSLSGGHTGELFF; CDR3 DNA: TGCGCCAGCAGCTTAAGCGGGGGGCACACCGGGGAGCTGTTTTTT
clone size: .; J gene: TRBJ2-7; D gene: TRBD2; V gene: TRBV4-1; CDR3 protein: CASSPSPLAGPYYEQYF; CDR3 DNA: TGCGCCAGCAGCCCCTCCCCCCTAGCGGGGCCTTACTACGAGCAGTACTTC
clone size: .; J gene: TRBJ2-5; D gene: .; V gene: TRBV9; CDR3 protein: CASSVGLLQTQYF; CDR3 DNA: TGTGCCAGCAGCGTAGGGCTGCTCCAGACCCAGTACTTC
clone size: .; J gene: TRBJ2-2; D gene: .; V gene: TRBV5-1; CDR3 protein: CASSQARGELFF; CDR3 DNA: TGCGCCAGCAGCCAAGCGAGGGGGGAGCTGTTTTTT
clone size: .; J gene: TRBJ2-3; D gene: TRBD1; V gene: TRBV4-3; CDR3 protein: CASSHSGTGTDTQYF; CDR3 DNA: TGCGCCAGCAGCCACTCCGGGACAGGCACAGATACGCAGTATTTT
clone size: .; J gene: TRBJ2-3; D gene: TRBD2; V gene: TRBV9; CDR3 protein: CASSQRGSLSGDTQYF; CDR3 DNA: TGTGCCAGCAGTCAACGCGGGAGCCTCTCAGGAGATACGCAGTATTTT
clone size: few; J gene: TRBJ1-2; D gene: .; V gene: TRBV21-1; CDR3 protein: CASSKALLGLIPRGYGYTF; CDR3 DNA: TGTGCCAGCAGCAAAGCGCTTTTAGGACTGATCCCCAGGGGCTATGGCTACACCTTC
clone size: .; J gene: TRBJ2-2; D gene: TRBD2; V gene: TRBV29-1; CDR3 protein: CSVETSGLNTGELFF; CDR3 DNA: TGCAGCGTTGAGACTAGCGGGTTGAACACCGGGGAGCTGTTTTTT
clone size: few; J gene: TRBJ2-7; D gene: TRBD2; V gene: TRBV6-5; CDR3 protein: CASSQSGGEQYF; CDR3 DNA: TGTGCCAGCAGTCAGAGCGGGGGCGAGCAGTACTTC
clone size: .; J gene: TRBJ2-2; D gene: .; V gene: TRBV7-9; CDR3 protein: CAIQGGGELFF; CDR3 DNA: TGTGCCATACAGGGCGGCGGGGAGCTGTTTTTT
clone size: few; J gene: TRBJ1-3; D gene: .; V gene: TRBV29-1; CDR3 protein: CSVEDLGHTIYF; CDR3 DNA: TGCAGCGTTGAAGATCTCGGTCACACCATATATTTT
clone size: few; J gene: TRBJ2-1; D gene: TRBD1; V gene: TRBV5-1; CDR3 protein: CASSFSGTAPQNEQFF; CDR3 DNA: TGCGCCAGCAGCTTTTCCGGGACAGCCCCCCAGAATGAGCAGTTCTTC
clone size: few; J gene: TRBJ1-1; D gene: .; V gene: TRBV9; CDR3 protein: CASSVLDRWSTEAFF; CDR3 DNA: TGTGCCAGCAGCGTCCTTGACCGGTGGAGCACTGAAGCTTTCTTT
clone size: few; J gene: TRBJ2-7; D gene: .; V gene: TRBV4-1; CDR3 protein: CASSQVSGTYEQYF; CDR3 DNA: TGCGCCAGCAGCCAAGTTTCAGGGACCTACGAGCAGTACTTC
clone size: .; J gene: TRBJ1-4; D gene: .; V gene: TRBV2; CDR3 protein: CASREPSTNEKLFF; CDR3 DNA: TGTGCCAGCAGAGAGCCGTCAACTAATGAAAAACTGTTTTTT
clone size: .; J gene: TRBJ1-5; D gene: .; V gene: TRBV27; CDR3 protein: CASSLTGLGQPRHF; CDR3 DNA: TGTGCCAGCAGCCTTACAGGTCTTGGGCAGCCCCGGCATTTT
clone size: .; J gene: TRBJ2-3; D gene: .; V gene: TRBV27; CDR3 protein: CASSIPRVDDGTDTQYF; CDR3 DNA: TGTGCCAGCAGTATCCCTCGGGTCGATGATGGTACAGATACGCAGTATTTT